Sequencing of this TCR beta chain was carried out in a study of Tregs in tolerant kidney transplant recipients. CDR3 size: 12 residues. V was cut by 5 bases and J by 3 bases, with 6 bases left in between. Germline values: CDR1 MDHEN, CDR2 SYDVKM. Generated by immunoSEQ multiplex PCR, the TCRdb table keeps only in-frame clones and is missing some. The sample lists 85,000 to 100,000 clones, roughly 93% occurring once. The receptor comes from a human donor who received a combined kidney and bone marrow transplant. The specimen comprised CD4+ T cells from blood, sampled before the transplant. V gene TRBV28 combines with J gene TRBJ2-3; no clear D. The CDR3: CASSPVTDTQYF. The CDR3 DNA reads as TGTGCCAGCAGTCCAGTAACAGATACGCAGTATTTT.